Listed below are T cell receptor beta chains from one sample, sequenced in a study of blood T cells in healthy people across ages. TCRdb fed the 5' RACE reads into MiXCR, producing one record per CDR3 protein. The sample has around 1,000,000 distinct CDR3 sequences; about 25% are singletons. The sample also formed part of further work on T cells of mothers and their children.

Sequencing input: blood. The receptors come from a girl aged 2 to 9 in good health. Both conserved end residues are part of each CDR3. The D gene is left open where the match is weak. Some rows have no size entry. The others give once, few or many, or a class for an expanded clone.

j_call,clone_size,d_call,v_call,cdr3_nt,cdr3_aa
TRBJ1-2,NA,TRBD1,TRBV29-1,TGCAGCGTTGATCCTAGATCTAACAGGGGCCCCTATGGCTACACCTTC,CSVDPRSNRGPYGYTF
TRBJ2-7,once,TRBD1,TRBV25-1,TGTGCCAGCAGTGGACAGGGTGTTGTCGAGCAGTACTTC,CASSGQGVVEQYF
TRBJ2-1,few,NA,TRBV20-1,TGCAGTGCTAGGCTCCGAAGATCCTACAATGAGCAGTTCTTC,CSARLRRSYNEQFF
TRBJ2-5,NA,NA,TRBV5-4,TGTGCCAGCAGCGGGGGACATATAGAGACCCAGTACTTC,CASSGGHIETQYF
TRBJ1-2,few,NA,TRBV27,TGTGCCAGCGGGGGGACGATGACAAACTATGGCTACACCTTC,CASGGTMTNYGYTF
TRBJ2-3,few,TRBD2,TRBV25-1,TGTGCCAGCAGCATAGCGGGAGTTAGCCAGGGGGATACGCAGTATTTT,CASSIAGVSQGDTQYF
TRBJ2-2,many,NA,TRBV20-1,TGCAGTGCTAGAGATAGTGGGCAGGCGAACACCGGGGAGCTGTTTTTT,CSARDSGQANTGELFF
TRBJ2-7,NA,TRBD2,TRBV11-2,TGTGCCAGCAGCTTAGATAGCCTAGCGGCGATGGGACGGAGATTTCACGAGCAGTACTTC,CASSLDSLAAMGRRFHEQYF
TRBJ1-3,few,NA,TRBV28,TGTGCCAGCACCTCCGCCCTTGGGGACTCTGGAAACACCATATATTTT,CASTSALGDSGNTIYF
TRBJ2-5,many,NA,TRBV6-6,TGTGCCAGCGTCAGGGCGGAGACCCAGTACTTC,CASVRAETQYF
TRBJ2-7,NA,TRBD1,TRBV5-1,TGCGCCAGCAGCTTGGTGGGGGACAGGGTTGTCGACGAGCAGTACTTC,CASSLVGDRVVDEQYF
TRBJ1-2,few,TRBD1,TRBV5-1,TGCGCCAGCAGCTTGGAGAGGACAGGTTATGGCTACACCTTC,CASSLERTGYGYTF
TRBJ2-5,NA,NA,TRBV2,TGTGCCAGCAGCCCGAGACTGGGCCCAGAGACCCAGTACTTC,CASSPRLGPETQYF
TRBJ2-7,NA,NA,TRBV7-9,TGTGCCAGCAGCTTACCGACTAGCTCCTACGAGCAGTACTTC,CASSLPTSSYEQYF
TRBJ2-1,few,NA,TRBV20-1,TGCAGTGCCATACGCGGGGCCCAGAATGAGCAGTTCTTC,CSAIRGAQNEQFF
TRBJ1-2,few,NA,TRBV24-1,TGTGCCACCAGTGATTACACACTGCACTATGGTTACACCTTC,CATSDYTLHYGYTF
TRBJ2-7,NA,NA,TRBV12-3/TRBV12-4,TGTGCCAGCAGTTCTGTCCGTCCCTACGAGCAGTACTTC,CASSSVRPYEQYF
TRBJ2-5,NA,TRBD1,TRBV5-1,TGCGCCAGACTCGACAGGGGGCTACTAGAGACCCAGTACTTC,CARLDRGLLETQYF
TRBJ1-4,NA,NA,TRBV20-1,TGCAGCGCTAAGGAGGGGTTTAATGAAAAACTGTTTTTT,CSAKEGFNEKLFF
TRBJ2-7,few,NA,TRBV4-1,TGCGCCAGCAGCCAAGAAGGGAACGCCGAGCAGTACTTC,CASSQEGNAEQYF
TRBJ1-1,NA,TRBD1,TRBV11-1,TGTGCCAACAGCTTAGCGGGGACAGACCTGAACACTGAAGCTTTCTTT,CANSLAGTDLNTEAFF
TRBJ1-4,NA,TRBD1,TRBV5-5,TGTGCCAGCAGCTCTCCGGGACAGACGGAAAAACTGTGTTTT,CASSSPGQTEKLCF
TRBJ2-5,few,NA,TRBV12-3/TRBV12-4,TGTGCCAGCACCAACGACCGGGCCTTAAGGACCCAGTACTTC,CASTNDRALRTQYF
TRBJ1-2,few,NA,TRBV19,TGTGCCAGTAGTGCCGGACTCTACTATGGCTACACCTTC,CASSAGLYYGYTF
TRBJ2-1,NA,NA,TRBV20-1,TGCAGTGCTAGAGAACCGGGACGCCCGGGGAATGAGCAGTTCTTC,CSAREPGRPGNEQFF
TRBJ2-1,few,NA,TRBV12-5,TGTGCTAGTGGTTTGGTAGTTGGGAGCTCCTACAATGAGCAGTTCTTC,CASGLVVGSSYNEQFF
TRBJ2-4,few,NA,TRBV29-1,TGCAGCGGTCAGGGGGAGGATGAAAACATTCAGTACTTC,CSGQGEDENIQYF
TRBJ2-3,many,NA,TRBV9,TGTGCCAGCAGTGTTGGCACAGATACGCAGTATTTT,CASSVGTDTQYF
TRBJ1-2,NA,NA,TRBV28,TGTGCCAGCAGTTGGGCCGGGGGCCTTGGCTACACCTTC,CASSWAGGLGYTF
TRBJ2-1,NA,TRBD2,TRBV4-1,TGCGCCAGCAGCCAAGATCGGGTAGGGACTAGCGGTAGGGTGCAGTTCTTC,CASSQDRVGTSGRVQFF
TRBJ2-1,NA,TRBD1,TRBV24-1,TGTGCCACCAGTGACCCAGGGGGCTACAATGAGCAGTTCTTC,CATSDPGGYNEQFF
TRBJ2-1,few,TRBD1,TRBV29-1,TGCAGCGTTGACGGGACAGGGGGCAATGAGCAGTTCTTC,CSVDGTGGNEQFF
TRBJ2-5,few,NA,TRBV29-1,TGCAGCGGAGACCTGATGGAGACCCAGTACTTC,CSGDLMETQYF
TRBJ1-5,few,NA,TRBV12-3/TRBV12-4,TGTGCCAGCACCCGGGAAGGGGATCAGCCCCAGCATTTT,CASTREGDQPQHF
TRBJ2-3,NA,NA,TRBV7-3,TGTGCCAGCAGCTTAAACTCGGTCGCCAGGCCAGATACGCAGTATTTT,CASSLNSVARPDTQYF
TRBJ1-6,NA,NA,TRBV6-2/TRBV6-3,TGTGCCAGCAGTTACGGAGGAGGCTCACCCCTCCACTTT,CASSYGGGSPLHF
TRBJ2-1,once,NA,TRBV29-1,TGCAGCGTTGATAGGGAGACTACCGAGATCTCCTACAGTGAGCAGTTCTTC,CSVDRETTEISYSEQFF
TRBJ2-3,NA,NA,TRBV3-1,TGTGCCAGCAGCCCAAAGGAGACTCATTATACCACAGATACGCAGTATTTT,CASSPKETHYTTDTQYF
TRBJ2-7,few,NA,TRBV20-1,TGCAGTGCTCGATGGGCCGGCAGCAGATCAGCCTACGAGCAGTACTTC,CSARWAGSRSAYEQYF
TRBJ1-6,NA,TRBD1,TRBV5-1,TGCGCCAGCAGCTTGGCCTTGACAGGGGGCCTCTCCTATAATTCACCCCTCCACTTT,CASSLALTGGLSYNSPLHF
TRBJ2-6,few,NA,TRBV27,TGTGCCACAGGACGGAACGTCCTGACTTTC,CATGRNVLTF
TRBJ2-1,NA,TRBD2,TRBV24-1,TGTGCCACCAGTGCTGGACCGACCGGGGGGAATGAGCAGTTCTTC,CATSAGPTGGNEQFF
TRBJ2-5,few,NA,TRBV25-1,TGTGCCAGTCTTACAGGACGGGGGACCCAGTACTTC,CASLTGRGTQYF
TRBJ2-2,few,TRBD1,TRBV11-3,TGTGCCAGCAGCACCCGGACAGGGGCCAACACCGGGGAGCTGTTTTTT,CASSTRTGANTGELFF
TRBJ2-1,NA,NA,TRBV15,TGTGCCACCAGCAGAGATGAGATGGGGACGACCCTGGAGAGGAATGAGCAGTTCTTC,CATSRDEMGTTLERNEQFF
TRBJ2-1,few,NA,TRBV20-1,TGCAGTGCTAGAGATCTGGCTACCCTGACCTCCTACAATGAGCAGTTCTTC,CSARDLATLTSYNEQFF
TRBJ2-1,NA,NA,TRBV7-9,TGTGCCAGCAGGATGGGGGGAACTGAGCAGTTCTTC,CASRMGGTEQFF
TRBJ2-6,few,NA,TRBV20-1,TGCAGTGCCCCCTCGTGGGATACTGGGGCCAACGTCCTGACTTTC,CSAPSWDTGANVLTF
TRBJ1-1,NA,NA,TRBV7-8,TGTGCCAGCAGCTTAGACGGCTCTTCCGGCACTGAAGCTTTCTTT,CASSLDGSSGTEAFF
TRBJ2-1,NA,NA,TRBV7-8,TGTGCCAGCAGCTTATTATCGGGGTCCAATGAGCAGTTCTTC,CASSLLSGSNEQFF
TRBJ1-6,few,NA,TRBV28,TGTGCCAGCAGTTTCACATCGGCACCCCTCCACTTT,CASSFTSAPLHF